The T cell receptor beta chain under discussion was sequenced for a study of blood T cell repertoires in COVID-19. Clones were read by immunoSEQ multiplex PCR, and TCRdb kept only the in-frame ones, dropping some. Of about 250,000 clones in the sample, around 85% were seen once. The CDR3 extends over 13 amino acids. V shed 3 bases and J shed 1 base, with 7 bases lying between them. Germline V gene lookup returns CDR1 SGHNT and CDR2 YYREEE (reference sequence). What was sequenced was peripheral blood. The chain combines TRBV5-4 with TRBJ1-1; no clear D. The clonotype comes from a man aged 50 to 60 with active or convalescent COVID-19. CDR3 nucleotide sequence: TGTGCCAGCAGCTCTCTTAAGAACACTGAAGCTTTCTTT. As protein: CASSSLKNTEAFF.